The present T cell receptor (beta chain) was sequenced within a study of cytomegalovirus exposure and HLA in healthy donors. V trimming: 3 bases; J trimming: 7 bases; junction bases outside the gene matches: 11. The V gene's germline CDR1 is MNHEY and CDR2 SMNVEV (reference sequence). The CDR3 contains 16 residues. PCR used 60 Vbeta primers and 13 Jbeta primers. Sequencing used immunoSEQ multiplex PCR; TCRdb keeps in-frame clones, though not all of them. The sample has roughly 88,000 clones, over 75% seen once. Sequenced: PBMCs. The source is a young man in good health and CMV-seropositive. The chain links TRBV27 to TRBJ2-4, with 8 bases fitting TRBD1. The CDR3 DNA sequence: TGTGCCAGCAGTTTGCACCCTACAGGGGGGATGAACATTCAGTACTTC. Protein product: CASSLHPTGGMNIQYF.